A single sample is the source of the 20 T cell receptor beta chains below, sequenced in a study of blood T cells in healthy people across ages. For the second PCR, which ran for roughly 6 to 12 cycles, a sample-barcoded 5' primer and a J-beta primer mix were used. One entry per CDR3 protein results from TCRdb running MiXCR on the 5' RACE reads. The sample yields 1.5 million to 2 million distinct CDR3 sequences, roughly 50% seen once. Sequencing input: blood. These receptors were taken from a middle-aged woman in good health.

This clonotype was counted a few times. The gene calls are TRBV28 and TRBJ2-1; 7 positions match TRBD2. CDR3 length: 14 amino acids. Trimming cost V 7 bases and J 9 bases; bases outside gene matches: 12. Germline V gives CDR1 MDHEN, CDR2 SYDVKM. The CDR3 loop reads CASIEGGRRGEQFF. The CDR3 DNA reads as TGTGCCAGCATTGAGGGAGGGCGGCGGGGTGAGCAGTTCTTC.

The chain is built from TRBV5-4 and TRBJ2-7; D call uncertain. The J call is doubtful: the DNA matches TRBJ2-4 better. The CDR3 contains 13 residues. The germline CDR1 and CDR2 sequences are SGHNT and YYREEE (reference sequence). Here the CDR3 reads CASSLDRQDIQYF. CDR3 bases: TGTGCCAGCAGCTTGGATCGTCAAGACATTCAGTACTTC.

This chain links TRBV20-1 with TRBJ2-7; the match to TRBD2 covers 14 bases. The J call may be wrong; the DNA end is better matched by TRBJ2-5. The length of the CDR3 is 15 residues. Germline V lookup: CDR1 DFQATT, CDR2 SNEGSKA (reference sequence). The CDR3 DNA is TGCAGTGCTTCCGAGACTAGCGGGGGGGCGCAGACCCAGTACTTC. It specifies CSASETSGGAQTQYF.

V is TRBV10-3 and J is TRBJ2-1; 7 bases agree with TRBD1. Germline CDR1 and CDR2: ENHRY and SYGVKD. Trimming removed 8 bases from V and 9 bases from J; junction bases left unmatched: 13. The CDR3 is made up of 14 amino acids. This CDR3 is CAILKGGFSGEQFF. The CDR3 nucleotides are TGTGCCATCTTGAAAGGGGGCTTTTCTGGTGAGCAGTTCTTC.

V and J are TRBV5-1 and TRBJ1-1; 9 nucleotides align to TRBD1. CDR1 is SGHRS, CDR2 YFSETQ, per germline. Losses at the gene ends were 3 bases for V and 1 base for J; bases not matched to a gene: 7. The CDR3 runs 16 residues. CDR3 nucleotide sequence: TGCGCCAGCAGCTCTACAGGGGGCCCCTCGAACACTGAAGCTTTCTTT. This sequence encodes CASSSTGGPSNTEAFF.

The chain links TRBV5-1 to TRBJ2-3, with D possibly TRBD2 on 5 matching bases. Germline V gives CDR1 SGHRS, CDR2 YFSETQ. V was shortened by 2 bases and J by 1 base, with 11 bases between the two germline ends. This CDR3 region has 15 residues. The CDR3 coding sequence is TGCGCCAGCAGCTTCCCGCAAGCGGGCACAGATACGCAGTATTTT. Its protein product is CASSFPQAGTDTQYF.

This clonotype was counted between two and nine times. CDR3 nucleotides: TGTGCCACCAGCAGAGATCCCCGCGGGCAGGACCCCTATGGCTACACCTTC. Amino acids: CATSRDPRGQDPYGYTF. This chain uses TRBV15 with TRBJ1-2; D is undetermined. This CDR3 has 17 residues. Germline V CDR1 and CDR2: LNHNV, YYDKDF (reference sequence). The ends were cut back, 0 bases at V and 4 bases at J, with 18 bases in the middle.

This clonotype was observed a handful of times. The V and J genes are TRBV7-3 and TRBJ1-2; D unresolved. Per germline, CDR1 SGHTA and CDR2 FQGTGA. This CDR3 has 14 residues. With 5 bases removed from V and 3 bases from J, the gap between germline ends came to 13 bases. CDR3 sequence: CASSTGGSHYGYTF. CDR3 DNA sequence: TGTGCCAGCAGCACGGGAGGTTCTCACTATGGCTACACCTTC.

The chain uses TRBV20-1 and TRBJ2-1; D gene unclear. Germline V lookup: CDR1 DFQATT, CDR2 SNEGSKA (reference sequence). The ends were cut back, 4 bases at V and 10 bases at J, with 8 bases in the middle. The CDR3 extends over 10 amino acids. The CDR3 is CSAKSYEQFF. CDR3 sequence (DNA): TGCAGTGCTAAGAGCTACGAGCAGTTCTTC.

This clonotype has a handful of counts. The CDR3 bases are TGTGCCAGCAGCGTAGAGGCGCTAGCAGTCGATGAGCAGTTCTTC. This encodes CASSVEALAVDEQFF. The chain recombines TRBV9 with TRBJ2-1; D is possibly TRBD2 (5 bases). The V end lost 0 bases, the J end lost 8 bases, and 15 bases lay between the germline ends. CDR3 length equals 15 residues. Germline loops: CDR1 SGDLS, CDR2 YYNGEE.

The chain employs TRBV2 and TRBJ2-3, with TRBD1 matching over 7 bases. CDR3 size: 13 residues. Losses at the gene ends were 6 bases for V and 10 bases for J; bases not matched to a gene: 10. Germline CDR1 SNHLY, CDR2 FYNNEI. The CDR3 reads CASRGTAIGAQYF. The CDR3 coding sequence is TGTGCCAGCAGGGGGACAGCCATCGGGGCGCAGTATTTT.

The J gene is TRBJ2-5, the V gene TRBV20-1; 9 bases agree with TRBD1. The CDR3 has 12 amino acids. Trimming took 6 bases from V and 4 from J; bases not matched to a gene: 3. The germline V gene encodes CDR1 DFQATT and CDR2 SNEGSKA (reference sequence). The CDR3 protein is CSAETGGETQYF. The CDR3 DNA follows: TGCAGTGCGGAGACAGGGGGAGAGACCCAGTACTTC.

The chain couples TRBV20-1 to TRBJ1-6, with 7 bases lining up with TRBD1. Germline V gene data show CDR1 as DFQATT and CDR2 as SNEGSKA (reference sequence). After removal of 5 bases from V and 10 bases from J, the junction contained 8 bases not matched to a gene. This CDR3 comprises 13 residues. The CDR3 DNA reads as TGCAGTGCTTTCCGACAGGGTGAATCACCCCTCCACTTT. It specifies CSAFRQGESPLHF.

The V and J genes are TRBV15 and TRBJ1-1; 11 nucleotides agree with TRBD1. The ends lost 1 base at V and 0 bases at J; junction bases unmatched: 7. CDR3 length: 18 residues. Germline V lookup: CDR1 LNHNV, CDR2 YYDKDF (reference sequence). Here the CDR3 reads CATSRGRTGGNLNTEAFF. Written as DNA, the CDR3 is TGTGCCACCAGCAGAGGCCGGACAGGGGGCAACCTGAACACTGAAGCTTTCTTT. Supplemented by reference TRBV15 and TRBJ1-1, the full variable domain reads DAMVIQNPRYQVTQFGKPVTLSCSQTLNHNVMYWYQQKSSQAPKLLFHYYDKDFNNEADTPDNFQSRRPNTSFCFLDIRSPGLGDTAMYLCATSRGRTGGNLNTEAFFGQGTRLTVV.

This chain joins TRBV14 and TRBJ2-5; the D gene is possibly TRBD2 (5 bases). Germline loops: CDR1 SGHDN, CDR2 FVKESK. V lost 6 bases, J lost 1 base, and 15 bases lay in between. CDR3 length: 15 amino acids. The CDR3 nucleotides are TGTGCCAGCAGTCACCACCTAGGACTCCAAGAGACCCAGTACTTC. This codes for CASSHHLGLQETQYF.

The chain has TRBV27 and TRBJ2-1; TRBD2 matches 11 bases. Trimming at V came to 6 bases and at J to 7 bases, leaving 8 bases not matched to a gene. Germline loops: CDR1 MNHEY, CDR2 SMNVEV (reference sequence). The CDR3 is 15 residues long. CDR3 amino acids: CASSIAGGPWNEQFF. As DNA, the CDR3 is TGTGCCAGCAGCATAGCGGGGGGGCCGTGGAATGAGCAGTTCTTC.

This clonotype appeared a few times. The chain carries TRBV7-9 and TRBJ1-6; D gene unclear. The CDR3 runs 15 residues. Germline assignment: CDR1 SEHNR and CDR2 FQNEAQ (reference sequence). V was clipped by 2 bases and J by 7 bases, with 12 bases between them. The CDR3 protein is CASSLSTSGNSPLHF. For the CDR3, the DNA is TGTGCCAGCAGCTTAAGCACCTCGGGGAATTCACCCCTCCACTTT.

The chain links TRBV27 to TRBJ2-7; TRBD1 is a possible D gene (7 bases). Germline V gene sequence: CDR1 MNHEY, CDR2 SMNVEV (reference sequence). The V end lost 7 bases, the J end lost 7 bases, and 23 bases lay between the germline ends. The CDR3 loop spans 15 amino acids. The CDR3 DNA sequence: TGTGCCAGCAACCCAACAGGGGCGACTAGGTTGGAGCAGTACTTC. It is translated as CASNPTGATRLEQYF.

This clonotype was observed a handful of times. The CDR3 region has the DNA TGTGCCAGCAGATCGCTAGGGGAACTCTATGGCTACACCTTC. This gives the protein CASRSLGELYGYTF. The chain couples TRBV6-5 to TRBJ1-2, with a tentative D call TRBD1 (5 bases). CDR3 length equals 14 residues. The V end was cut by 6 bases, the J end by 4 bases, with 15 bases between. Germline values: CDR1 MNHEY, CDR2 SVGAGI.

A single count supports this clonotype. This chain joins TRBV27 and TRBJ1-2; 12 bases line up with TRBD1. The CDR3 loop spans 17 amino acids. V shed 4 bases and J 7 bases; nucleotides not matched to a gene: 13. Germline assignment: CDR1 MNHEY and CDR2 SMNVEV (reference sequence). DNA for the CDR3: TGTGCCAGCAGTTCCTCCGGGACAGGGGGCGCACTGGGTGGCTACACCTTC. This codes for CASSSSGTGGALGGYTF.